This TCR beta chain derives from a study of blood T cell repertoires in COVID-19. Study-level background: Sample material is recorded as cDNA or gDNA derived from T cells, B-cell-depleted T cells, or PBMCs.

V was cut by 4 bases and J by 2 bases, with 6 bases left in between. The CDR3 is made up of 13 amino acids. From germline, CDR1 is SGHAT and CDR2 FQNNGV. In the original workflow: Reference gene primer amplification gave estimated nucleated cell counts. The data were produced by immunoSEQ multiplex PCR, yet TCRdb's version contains in-frame clones alone and is incomplete. That table supplies the V and J calls and clone size; D and trimming were determined from the DNA. The top ten hold around 6.5% of the sample, which has some 260,000 clones, about nine tenths seen once. The TCR originated in a woman between 25 and 40 years old with COVID-19, enrolled during active disease. The sample was peripheral blood. V is TRBV11-2 and J is TRBJ1-5; the D gene is possibly TRBD1 (5 bases). The CDR3 is CASSSQGNQPQHF. In DNA, the CDR3 is TGTGCCAGCAGCTCACAGGGCAATCAGCCCCAGCATTTT.